The clone carrying this T cell receptor (beta chain) has a count of ten or more. This entry is derived from a study of spatial heterogeneity in lung cancer. The time point: sample taken at primary tumor resection. No cell sorting; template was whole RNA from tumor, lung tissue or PBMC. Germline V gene data show CDR1 as MNHEY and CDR2 as SMNVEV (reference sequence). The CDR3 consists of 17 residues. V lost 6 bases to trimming and J lost 2 bases, with 22 bases between them. TCRdb reprocessed the 5' RACE reads via MiXCR and lists one record per CDR3 protein. Of approximately 20,000 distinct CDR3 sequences listed, roughly 4.6% were seen once; the top ten hold 6% to 7.5%.

The specimen comprised PBMCs, sampled at surgery. V usage is TRBV27 and J usage is TRBJ1-1; TRBD1 might be the D (5 bases). The clonotype originates from a male donor with early-stage non-small cell lung cancer. CDR3 amino acids: CASRLSDRGRTNTEAFF. In DNA form, the CDR3 reads TGTGCCAGCAGACTATCCGACAGAGGAAGGACCAACACTGAAGCTTTCTTT.